What follows are 10 T cell receptor beta chains derived from one specimen sequenced in a study of blood T cell repertoires in COVID-19. Profiled with immunoSEQ multiplex PCR; TCRdb holds only in-frame clones, not every one. Of some 250,000 clones in the sample, more than 70% were seen once. The specimen sequenced was peripheral blood. The receptor set was obtained from a man aged 80 or over with acute or convalescent COVID-19.

The V call is TRBV5-1, the J call TRBJ1-4, with TRBD1 matching over 7 bases. This CDR3 has 15 residues. Germline CDR1 SGHRS, CDR2 YFSETQ. V gave up 0 bases and J gave up 8 bases; unmatched junction bases: 7. As DNA, the CDR3 is TGCGCCAGCAGCTTGGCTGGGGACAGCGGCGAAAAACTGTTTTTT. This encodes CASSLAGDSGEKLFF. The whole variable domain, filled in from reference TRBV5-1 and TRBJ1-4, reads KAGVTQTPRYLIKTRGQQVTLSCSPISGHRSVSWYQQTPGQGLQFLFEYFSETQRNKGNFPGRFSGRQFSNSRSEMNVSTLELGDSALYLCASSLAGDSGEKLFFGSGTQLSVL.

The CDR3 DNA is TGTGCCAGCAGTCTGACTAGCGGGGGTATACCGCAAGAGACCCAGTACTTC. Residues: CASSLTSGGIPQETQYF. The chain joins TRBV9 to TRBJ2-5, with 12 bases identical to TRBD2. J was trimmed by 2 bases and V by 5 bases; bases with no gene match: 10. The germline V gene encodes CDR1 SGDLS and CDR2 YYNGEE. CDR3 length equals 17 residues.

The genes are TRBV5-8 and TRBJ1-6, with D possibly being TRBD1 (6 bases). CDR3 length: 14 amino acids. With 0 bases removed from V and 10 bases from J, the gap between germline ends came to 11 bases. Germline CDR1 is SGHTS and CDR2 is YDEGEE. CDR3 residues: CASSLGQAQSPLHF. CDR3 DNA sequence: TGTGCCAGCAGCTTGGGACAGGCGCAATCACCCCTCCACTTT.

The chain has TRBV5-5 and TRBJ2-1; the match to TRBD1 covers 10 bases. The CDR3 totals 15 residues. Germline lookup yields CDR1 SGHKS and CDR2 YYEKEE (reference sequence). V lost 5 bases to trimming and J lost 8 bases; unmatched junction nucleotides: 10. As DNA, the CDR3 is TGTGCCAGCAGTTTCCCCGGGACAGGGGTTGATGAGCAGTTCTTC. Protein product: CASSFPGTGVDEQFF.

This sequence joins TRBV2 and TRBJ2-2; 7 bases are a match to TRBD1. CDR3 length: 13 amino acids. The germline CDR1 and CDR2 sequences are SNHLY and FYNNEI. V gave up 10 bases and J gave up 5 bases; unmatched junction bases: 7. In nucleotides, the CDR3 is TGTGCCACCACGGACAGGAGAACCGGGGAGCTGTTTTTT. Residues: CATTDRRTGELFF.

This clone has a single count. The V gene is TRBV28, the J gene TRBJ1-5, with a weak D call TRBD1 (5 bases). Germline CDR1 MDHEN, CDR2 SYDVKM. V lost 5 bases and J lost 7, with 18 bases in between. The length of the CDR3 is 15 residues. The CDR3 DNA follows: TGTGCCAGCAGTGGAAGGGGTGGAGGGGCCCAGCCCCAGCATTTT. Its protein product is CASSGRGGGAQPQHF.

The V call is TRBV10-3, the J call TRBJ2-1, with a tentative D call TRBD2 (7 bases). V lost 3 bases to trimming and J lost 1 base, with 16 bases between them. This CDR3 contains 17 residues. CDR1 is ENHRY, CDR2 SYGVKD, per germline. The CDR3 DNA follows: TGTGCCATCAGTGACCTCGGGGGAGGGGGGTCCTACAATGAGCAGTTCTTC. As protein: CAISDLGGGGSYNEQFF.

This sequence joins TRBV28 and TRBJ1-2; TRBD1 aligns across 8 bases. With V trimmed by 4 bases and J by 6 bases, 10 bases remained unmatched. Germline values: CDR1 MDHEN, CDR2 SYDVKM. The CDR3 has 15 amino acids. In DNA, the CDR3 is TGTGCCAGCAGTTCCCCCCGGGACAGGCGCGATGGCTACACCTTC. It specifies CASSSPRDRRDGYTF.

The DNA of the CDR3 is TGTGCCAGCAGCCAAGACCGTCCTACAGGTGAGCAGTTCTTC. This codes for CASSQDRPTGEQFF. This chain links TRBV3-1 (or the pseudogene TRBV3-2) with TRBJ2-1, with D possibly matching TRBD1 (5 bases). The CDR3 sequence is 14 residues long. Germline V CDR1 and CDR2: LGHDT, YNNKEL (reference sequence). The V end lost 0 bases, the J end lost 9 bases, and 12 bases lay between the germline ends.

The chain employs TRBV6-6 and TRBJ2-2; 9 positions agree with TRBD1. CDR1 is MNHNY, CDR2 SVGAGI, per germline (reference sequence). The length of the CDR3 is 12 residues. V gave up 10 bases and J gave up 6 bases; unmatched junction bases: 3. CDR3 residues: CATRQGAGELFF. The DNA for the CDR3 is TGTGCCACCAGACAGGGGGCCGGGGAGCTGTTTTTT.